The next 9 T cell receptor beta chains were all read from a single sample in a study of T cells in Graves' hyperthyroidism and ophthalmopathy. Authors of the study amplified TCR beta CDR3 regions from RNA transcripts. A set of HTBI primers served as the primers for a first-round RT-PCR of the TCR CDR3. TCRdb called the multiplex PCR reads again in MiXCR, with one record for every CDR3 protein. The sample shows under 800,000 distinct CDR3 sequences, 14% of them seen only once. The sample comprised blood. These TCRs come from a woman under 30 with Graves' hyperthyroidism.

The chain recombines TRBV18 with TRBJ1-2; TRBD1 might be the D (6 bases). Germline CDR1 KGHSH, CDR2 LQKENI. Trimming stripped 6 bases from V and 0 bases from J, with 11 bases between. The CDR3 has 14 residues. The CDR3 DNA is TGTGCCAGCTCGGGGGACAACGCTAACTATGGCTACACCTTC. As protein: CASSGDNANYGYTF.

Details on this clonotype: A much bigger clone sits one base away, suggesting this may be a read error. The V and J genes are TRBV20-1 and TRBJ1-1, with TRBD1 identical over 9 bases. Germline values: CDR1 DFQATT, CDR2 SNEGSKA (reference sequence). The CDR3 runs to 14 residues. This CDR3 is CSARDVDRGTEALF. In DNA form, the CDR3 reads TGCAGTGCTAGAGATGTGGACAGGGGCACTGAAGCTCTCTTT.

DNA for the CDR3: TGTGCCAGCGACAACTCTGGAAACACCATATATTTT. It yields the protein CASDNSGNTIYF. J is TRBJ1-3 and V is TRBV12-3 or TRBV12-4; D ambiguous. The CDR3 is made up of 12 amino acids. The ends were cut back, 8 bases at V and 0 bases at J, with 5 bases in the middle.

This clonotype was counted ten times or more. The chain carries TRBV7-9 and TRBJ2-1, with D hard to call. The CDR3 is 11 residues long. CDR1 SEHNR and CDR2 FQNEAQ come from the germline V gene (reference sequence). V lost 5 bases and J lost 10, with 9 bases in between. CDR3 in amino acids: CASSPSEEQFF. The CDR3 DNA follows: TGTGCCAGCAGCCCGTCCGAGGAGCAGTTCTTC.

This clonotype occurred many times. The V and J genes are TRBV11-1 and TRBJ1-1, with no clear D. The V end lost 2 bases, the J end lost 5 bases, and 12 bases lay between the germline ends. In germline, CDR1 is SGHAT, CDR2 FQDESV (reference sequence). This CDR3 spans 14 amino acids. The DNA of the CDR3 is TGTGCCAGCAGCTTACGGTCTGATTGGACTGAAGCTTTCTTT. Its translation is CASSLRSDWTEAFF. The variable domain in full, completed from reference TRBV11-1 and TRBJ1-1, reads EAEVAQSPRYKITEKSQAVAFWCDPISGHATLYWYRQILGQGPELLVQFQDESVVDDSQLPKDRFSAERLKGVDSTLKIQPAELGDSAMYLCASSLRSDWTEAFFGQGTRLTVV.

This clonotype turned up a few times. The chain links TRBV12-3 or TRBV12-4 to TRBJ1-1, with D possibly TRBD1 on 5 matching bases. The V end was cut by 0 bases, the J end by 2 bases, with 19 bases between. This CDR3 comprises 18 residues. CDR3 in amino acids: CASSLARWGAAPNTEAFF. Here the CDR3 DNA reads TGTGCCAGCAGTTTAGCGCGTTGGGGCGCAGCCCCAAACACTGAAGCTTTCTTT.

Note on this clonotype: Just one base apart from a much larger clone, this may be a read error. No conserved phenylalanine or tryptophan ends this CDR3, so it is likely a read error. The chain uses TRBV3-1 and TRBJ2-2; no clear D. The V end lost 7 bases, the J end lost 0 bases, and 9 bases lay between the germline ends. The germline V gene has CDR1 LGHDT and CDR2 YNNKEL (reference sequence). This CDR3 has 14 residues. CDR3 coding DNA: TGTGCCAGCATATCGTCGTCGAACACCGGGGAGCTGTTTTTG. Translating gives CASISSSNTGELFL.

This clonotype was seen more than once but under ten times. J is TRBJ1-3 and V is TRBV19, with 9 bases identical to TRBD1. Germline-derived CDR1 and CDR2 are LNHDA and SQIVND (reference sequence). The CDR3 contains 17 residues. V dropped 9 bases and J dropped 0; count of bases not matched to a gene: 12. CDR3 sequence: CASVTPGQGFSGNTIYF. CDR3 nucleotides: TGTGCCAGCGTCACCCCGGGACAGGGATTCTCTGGAAACACCATATATTTT.

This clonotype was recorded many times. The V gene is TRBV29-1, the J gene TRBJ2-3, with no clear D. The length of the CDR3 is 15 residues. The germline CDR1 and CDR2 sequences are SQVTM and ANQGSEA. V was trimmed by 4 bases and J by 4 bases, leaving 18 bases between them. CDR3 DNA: TGCAGCGTTGCACCCGAGGCAATTGGAGCAGATACGCAGTATTTT. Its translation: CSVAPEAIGADTQYF.